This T cell receptor (beta chain) appears in the sequencing data of a study of early T cells in non-severe SARS-CoV-2 infection. For the study at large: Chains were not paired, and sequencing was done on bulk RNA from unsorted whole blood. Study-wide results and limits: Matching results from VDJdb favored anti-spike CD8 responses, leaving private and CD4 specificities undetected.

Researchers attached unique molecular identifiers to individual cDNA molecules. One entry per CDR3 protein results from TCRdb running MiXCR on the 5' RACE reads. Of 65,000 to 80,000 distinct CDR3 sequences in the sample, 10% to 15% are singletons; the top ten hold about 1.1%. A word on this clonotype: Its antigen is unidentified.

The sequence came from an adult who was a healthcare worker with PCR-confirmed SARS-CoV-2 infection or an uninfected control (not recorded which). The sequenced sample was whole blood.

CDR3 sequence (DNA): TGTGCCAGCAGCGCCTACTACATAAGCTCTGGGGCCAACGTCCTGACTTTC. The encoded protein is CASSAYYISSGANVLTF. The rearrangement joins TRBV28 to TRBJ2-6, with no clear D. Trimming cost V 6 bases and J 0 bases, with 15 bases left between them. The CDR3 length is 17 residues. The germline gives CDR1 MDHEN, CDR2 SYDVKM.